This entry is about one T cell receptor beta chain. Its matching antigen is unknown. The sample belongs to a study of metastatic and nonmetastatic thyroid tumors. Study information: Repertoire data that came from the blood and tumor or nodule tissue of malignant and benign thyroid patients were compared. Study conclusions and caveats: Malignant thyroid tumors reportedly exceeded benign nodules significantly in TCR beta diversity, with the difference appearing in blood and tumor.

Nobody among the patients had been given any treatment before thyroid surgery. Germline CDR1 is SNHLY and CDR2 is FYNNEI. V was pared by 5 bases and J by 4 bases, with 14 bases between. The CDR3 runs 15 residues. Original handling: CDR3 differences across clinicopathological groups were used to build a distant-metastasis classifier for papillary thyroid cancer. MiXCR re-clonotyped the PCR reads for TCRdb. TCRdb, rather than the study authors, made the V and J calls. Of under 8,000 clones in the sample, about 32% were seen once. The chain recombines TRBV2 with TRBJ2-2; unclear D gene. This sequence originates from a female donor with papillary thyroid cancer or a benign thyroid nodule (not recorded which). Some clones in this sample may be carry-over from other donors' samples. The specimen sequenced was adjacent normal tissue. The CDR3 loop is CASSFDPPATGELFF. In DNA form, the CDR3 reads TGTGCCAGCAGTTTCGACCCGCCGGCCACCGGGGAGCTGTTTTTT.